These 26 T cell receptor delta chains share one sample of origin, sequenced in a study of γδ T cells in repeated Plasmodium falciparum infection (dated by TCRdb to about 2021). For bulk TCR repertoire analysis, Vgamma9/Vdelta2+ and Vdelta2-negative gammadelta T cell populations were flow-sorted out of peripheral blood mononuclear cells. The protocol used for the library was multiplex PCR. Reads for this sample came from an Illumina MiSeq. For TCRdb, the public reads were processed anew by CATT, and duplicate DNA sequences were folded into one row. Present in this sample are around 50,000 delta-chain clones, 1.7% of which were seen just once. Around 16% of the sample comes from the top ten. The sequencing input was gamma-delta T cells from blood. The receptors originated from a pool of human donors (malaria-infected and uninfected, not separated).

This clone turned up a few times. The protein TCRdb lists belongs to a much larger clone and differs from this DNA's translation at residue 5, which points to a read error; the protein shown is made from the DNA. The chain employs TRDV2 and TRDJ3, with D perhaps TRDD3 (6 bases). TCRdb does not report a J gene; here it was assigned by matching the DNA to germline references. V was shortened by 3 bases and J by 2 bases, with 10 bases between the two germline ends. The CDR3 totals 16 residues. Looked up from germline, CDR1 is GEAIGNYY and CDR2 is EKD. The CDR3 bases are TGTGCCTGTGACGCCTGGGGTCCCTGGGACACCCGACAGATGTTTTTC. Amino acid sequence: CACDAWGPWDTRQMFF.

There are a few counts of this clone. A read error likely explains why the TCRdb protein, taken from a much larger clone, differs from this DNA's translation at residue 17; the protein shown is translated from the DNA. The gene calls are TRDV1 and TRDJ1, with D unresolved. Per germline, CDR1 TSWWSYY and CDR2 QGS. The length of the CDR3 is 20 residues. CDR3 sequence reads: CALGERQTPGVLLHTDELIF. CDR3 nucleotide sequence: TGTGCTCTTGGGGAAAGACAAACCCCAGGAGTACTTCTCCACACCGATGAACTCATCTTT.

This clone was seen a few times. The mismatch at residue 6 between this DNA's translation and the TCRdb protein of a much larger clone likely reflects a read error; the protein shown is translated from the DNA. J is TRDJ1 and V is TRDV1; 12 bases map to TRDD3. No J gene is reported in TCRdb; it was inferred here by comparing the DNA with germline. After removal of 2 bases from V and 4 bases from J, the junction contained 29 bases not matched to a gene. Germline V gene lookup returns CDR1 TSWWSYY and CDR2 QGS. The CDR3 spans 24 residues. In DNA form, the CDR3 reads TGTGCTCTTGGGGAAGACGGGTCAGATTCCGACTGGGGGATACTCACACCGTGTCTCGATAAACTCATCTTT. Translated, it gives CALGEDGSDSDWGILTPCLDKLIF.

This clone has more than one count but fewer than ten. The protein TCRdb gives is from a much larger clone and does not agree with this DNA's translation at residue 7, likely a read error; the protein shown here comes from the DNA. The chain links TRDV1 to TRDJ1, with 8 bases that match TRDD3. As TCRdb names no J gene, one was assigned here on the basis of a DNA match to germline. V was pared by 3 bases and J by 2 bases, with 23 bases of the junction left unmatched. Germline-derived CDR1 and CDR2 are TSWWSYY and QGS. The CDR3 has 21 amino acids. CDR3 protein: CALGDGHRQGYGFYLTDKLIF. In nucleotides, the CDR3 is TGTGCTCTTGGGGATGGTCATAGACAGGGATACGGTTTTTATTTGACCGATAAACTCATCTTT.

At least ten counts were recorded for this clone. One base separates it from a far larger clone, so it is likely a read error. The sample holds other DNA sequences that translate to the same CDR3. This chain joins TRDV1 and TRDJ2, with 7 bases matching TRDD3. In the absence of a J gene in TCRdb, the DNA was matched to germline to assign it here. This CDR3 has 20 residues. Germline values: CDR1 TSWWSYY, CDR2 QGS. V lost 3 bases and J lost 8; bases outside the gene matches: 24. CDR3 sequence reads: CALGEVTMTGDPGGGAQLFF. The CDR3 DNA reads TGTGCTCTTGGGGAGGTCACTATGACTGGGGATCCCGGTGGTGGGGCACAACTCTTCTTT.

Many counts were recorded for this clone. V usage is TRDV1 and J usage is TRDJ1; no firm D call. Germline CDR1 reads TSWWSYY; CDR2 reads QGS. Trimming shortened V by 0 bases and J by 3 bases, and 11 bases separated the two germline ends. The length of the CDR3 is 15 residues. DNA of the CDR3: TGTGCTCTTGGGGAACTTGGCCCTGCTGCCGATAAACTCATCTTT. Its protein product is CALGELGPAADKLIF.

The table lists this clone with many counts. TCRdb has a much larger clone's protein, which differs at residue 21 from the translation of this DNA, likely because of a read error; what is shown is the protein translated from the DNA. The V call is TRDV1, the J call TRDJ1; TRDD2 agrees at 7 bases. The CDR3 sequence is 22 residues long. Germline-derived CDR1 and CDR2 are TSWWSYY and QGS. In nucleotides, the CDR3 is TGTGCTCTTGGGGAATCCTCTTCCTATCGATCGCTTATGGGTCCCCCTACCGATAAACTCACCTTT. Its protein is CALGESSSYRSLMGPPTDKLTF.

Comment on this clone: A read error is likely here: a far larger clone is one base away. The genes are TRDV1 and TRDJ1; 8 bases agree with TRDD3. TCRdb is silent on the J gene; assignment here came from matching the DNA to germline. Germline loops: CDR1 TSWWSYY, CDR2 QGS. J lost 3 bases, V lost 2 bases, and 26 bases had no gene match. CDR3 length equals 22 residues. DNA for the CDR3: TGTGCTCTTGGGGAATTAATGAGTAATTTCTTCCGGGGATACTCTGGCGCCGATAAACTCATCTTT. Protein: CALGELMSNFFRGYSGADKLIF.

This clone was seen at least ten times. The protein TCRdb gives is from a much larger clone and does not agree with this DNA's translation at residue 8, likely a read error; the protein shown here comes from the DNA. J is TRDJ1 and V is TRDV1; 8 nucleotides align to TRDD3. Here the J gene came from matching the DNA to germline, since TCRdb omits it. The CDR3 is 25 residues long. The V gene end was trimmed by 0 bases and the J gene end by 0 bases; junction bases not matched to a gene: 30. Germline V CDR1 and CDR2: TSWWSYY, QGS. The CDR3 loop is CALGELGSPLGPLDWGELYTDKLIF. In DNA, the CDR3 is TGTGCTCTTGGGGAACTAGGATCCCCCTTAGGGCCCCTCGACTGGGGGGAATTGTACACCGATAAACTCATCTTT.

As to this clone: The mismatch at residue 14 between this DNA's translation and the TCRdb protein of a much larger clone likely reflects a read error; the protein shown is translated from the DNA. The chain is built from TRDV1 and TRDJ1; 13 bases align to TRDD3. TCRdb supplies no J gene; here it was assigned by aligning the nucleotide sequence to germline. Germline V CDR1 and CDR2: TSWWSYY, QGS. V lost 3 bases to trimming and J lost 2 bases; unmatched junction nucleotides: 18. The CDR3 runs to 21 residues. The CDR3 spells CALGEVRGKLGDTSGTDKLIF. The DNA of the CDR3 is TGTGCTCTTGGGGAGGTTAGGGGTAAACTGGGGGATACGTCGGGGACCGATAAACTCATCTTT.

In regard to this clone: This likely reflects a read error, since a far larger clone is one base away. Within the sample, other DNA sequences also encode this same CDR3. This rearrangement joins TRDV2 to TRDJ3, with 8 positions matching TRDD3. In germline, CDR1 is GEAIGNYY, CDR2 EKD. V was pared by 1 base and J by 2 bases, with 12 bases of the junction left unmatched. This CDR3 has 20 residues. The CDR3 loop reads CACDTTGGFPGAWDTRQMFF. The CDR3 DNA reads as TGTGCCTGTGACACGACTGGGGGGTTCCCGGGAGCCTGGGACACCCGACAGATGTTTTTC.

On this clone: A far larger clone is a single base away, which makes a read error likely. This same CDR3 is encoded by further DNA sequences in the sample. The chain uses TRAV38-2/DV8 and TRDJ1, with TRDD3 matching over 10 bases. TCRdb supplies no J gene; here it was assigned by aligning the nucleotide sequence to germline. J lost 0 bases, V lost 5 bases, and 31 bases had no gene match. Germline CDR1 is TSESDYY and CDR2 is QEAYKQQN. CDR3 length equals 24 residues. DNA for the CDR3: TGTGCTTATAGAAGCCCAGAGGTTCCTATGCACTGGGGGATTGAGGGTGAGGACACCGATAAACTCATCTTT. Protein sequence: CAYRSPEVPMHWGIEGEDTDKLIF.

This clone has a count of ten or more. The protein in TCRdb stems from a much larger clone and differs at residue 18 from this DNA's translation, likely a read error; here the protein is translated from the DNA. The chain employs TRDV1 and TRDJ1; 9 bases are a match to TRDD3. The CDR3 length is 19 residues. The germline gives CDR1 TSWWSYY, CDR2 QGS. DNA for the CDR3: TGTGCTCTTGGGGAATTCGGCATTTTCTGGGGGATCTTCACCGATAAACTCACCTTT. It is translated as CALGEFGIFWGIFTDKLTF.

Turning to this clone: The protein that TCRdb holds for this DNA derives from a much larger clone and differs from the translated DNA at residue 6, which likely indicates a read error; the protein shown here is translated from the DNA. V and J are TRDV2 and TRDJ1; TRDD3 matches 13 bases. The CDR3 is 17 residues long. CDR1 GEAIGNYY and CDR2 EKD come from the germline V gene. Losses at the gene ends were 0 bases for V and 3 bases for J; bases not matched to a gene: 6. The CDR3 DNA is TGTGCCTGTGACACCGAGTCTACTGGGGGATACGCCGATAAACTCATCTTT. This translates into CACDTESTGGYADKLIF.

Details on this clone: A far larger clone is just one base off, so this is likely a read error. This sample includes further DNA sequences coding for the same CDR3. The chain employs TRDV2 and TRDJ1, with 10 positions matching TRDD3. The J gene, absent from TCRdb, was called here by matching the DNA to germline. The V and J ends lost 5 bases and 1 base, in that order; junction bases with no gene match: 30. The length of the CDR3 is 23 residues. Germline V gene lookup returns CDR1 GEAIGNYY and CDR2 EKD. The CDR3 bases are TGTGCCTGTGGCAAGCACTTCCTAATGAGGGGGATACGCTCCCGGGGTTGCACCGATAAACTCATCTTT. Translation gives CACGKHFLMRGIRSRGCTDKLIF.

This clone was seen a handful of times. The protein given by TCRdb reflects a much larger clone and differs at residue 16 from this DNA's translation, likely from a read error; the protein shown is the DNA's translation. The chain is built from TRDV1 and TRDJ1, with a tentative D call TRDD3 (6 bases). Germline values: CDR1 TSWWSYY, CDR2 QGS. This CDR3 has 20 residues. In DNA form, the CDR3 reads TGTGCTCTTGGGGAACAAGTCGGTTGGGGGTCATACTCATACACCAATAAACTCATCTTT. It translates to CALGEQVGWGSYSYTNKLIF.

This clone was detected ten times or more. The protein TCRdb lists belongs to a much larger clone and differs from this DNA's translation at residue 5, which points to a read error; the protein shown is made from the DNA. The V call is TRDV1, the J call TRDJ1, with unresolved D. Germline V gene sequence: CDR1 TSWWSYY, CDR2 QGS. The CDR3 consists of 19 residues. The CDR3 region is CALGKLESSRSFITDKLIF. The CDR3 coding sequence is TGTGCTCTTGGGAAACTAGAGTCGTCCCGGTCCTTTATTACCGATAAACTCATCTTT.

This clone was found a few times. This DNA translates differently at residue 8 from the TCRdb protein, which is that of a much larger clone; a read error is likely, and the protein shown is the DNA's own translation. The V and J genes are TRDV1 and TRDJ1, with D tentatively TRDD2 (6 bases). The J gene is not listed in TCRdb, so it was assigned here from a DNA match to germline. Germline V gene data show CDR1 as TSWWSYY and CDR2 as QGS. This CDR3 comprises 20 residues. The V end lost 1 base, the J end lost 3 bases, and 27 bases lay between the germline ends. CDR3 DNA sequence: TGTGCTCTTGGGGAACATTACCCTCCTACTTACTGGAGGGGGGCCGATAAACTCATCTTT. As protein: CALGEHYPPTYWRGADKLIF.

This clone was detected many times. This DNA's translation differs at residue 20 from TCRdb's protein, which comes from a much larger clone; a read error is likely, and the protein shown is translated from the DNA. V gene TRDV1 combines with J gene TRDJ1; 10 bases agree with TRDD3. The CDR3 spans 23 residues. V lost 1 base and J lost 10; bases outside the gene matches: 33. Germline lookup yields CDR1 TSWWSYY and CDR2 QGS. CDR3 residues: CALGERGKGGLRLGDSRPCRLIF. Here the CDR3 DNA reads TGTGCTCTTGGGGAACGAGGTAAGGGTGGCCTACGACTGGGGGATTCCAGACCGTGTAGACTCATCTTT.

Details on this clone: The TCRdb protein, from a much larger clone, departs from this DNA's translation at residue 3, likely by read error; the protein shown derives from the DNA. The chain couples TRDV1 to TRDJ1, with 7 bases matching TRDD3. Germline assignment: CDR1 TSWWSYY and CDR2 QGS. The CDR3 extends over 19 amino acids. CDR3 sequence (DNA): TGTGCTTTTGGGGAATCTACGCAGTACTGGGGAATGTACACCGATAAACTCATCTTT. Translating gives CAFGESTQYWGMYTDKLIF.

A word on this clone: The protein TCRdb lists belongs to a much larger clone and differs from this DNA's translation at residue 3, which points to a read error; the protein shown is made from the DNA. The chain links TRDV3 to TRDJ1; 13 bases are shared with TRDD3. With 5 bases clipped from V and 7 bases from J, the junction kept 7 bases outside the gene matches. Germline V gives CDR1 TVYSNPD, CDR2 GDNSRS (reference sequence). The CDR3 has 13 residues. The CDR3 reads CAPRLGDTGKLIF. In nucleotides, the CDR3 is TGTGCCCCTAGACTGGGGGATACGGGTAAACTCATCTTT.

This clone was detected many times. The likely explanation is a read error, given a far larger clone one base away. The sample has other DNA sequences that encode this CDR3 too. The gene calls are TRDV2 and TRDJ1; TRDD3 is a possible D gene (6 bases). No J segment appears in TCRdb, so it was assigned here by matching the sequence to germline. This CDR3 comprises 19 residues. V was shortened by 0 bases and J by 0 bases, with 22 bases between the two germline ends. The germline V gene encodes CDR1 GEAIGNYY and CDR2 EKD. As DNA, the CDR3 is TGTGCCTGTGACACCGTCGAAACAGGGGGGGACCTGTACACCGATAAACTCATCTTT. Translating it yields CACDTVETGGDLYTDKLIF.

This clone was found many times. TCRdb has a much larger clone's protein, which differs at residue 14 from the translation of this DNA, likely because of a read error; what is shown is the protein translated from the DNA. The CDR3 spells CAYRSRISYPYWGFKWTDKLIF. CDR3 coding DNA: TGTGCTTATAGGAGCCGAATTTCCTACCCGTACTGGGGCTTTAAATGGACCGATAAACTCATCTTT. The chain has TRAV38-2/DV8 and TRDJ1; D is perhaps TRDD2 or TRDD3 (7 bases each). Trimming shortened V by 1 base and J by 2 bases, and 33 bases separated the two germline ends. The CDR3 sequence is 22 residues long. The V gene's germline CDR1 is TSESDYY and CDR2 QEAYKQQN.

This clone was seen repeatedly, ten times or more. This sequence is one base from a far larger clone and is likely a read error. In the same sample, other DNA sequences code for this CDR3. CDR3 nucleotides: TGTGCTCTTGGGCTGACCTTCCTACCCGTACTGGGGGATAATCCCACCGATAAACTCATCTTT. Amino acid sequence: CALGLTFLPVLGDNPTDKLIF. V is TRDV1 and J is TRDJ1, with 11 positions matching TRDD3. The CDR3 runs to 21 residues. V lost 5 bases to trimming and J lost 1 base; unmatched junction nucleotides: 21. In germline, CDR1 is TSWWSYY, CDR2 QGS.

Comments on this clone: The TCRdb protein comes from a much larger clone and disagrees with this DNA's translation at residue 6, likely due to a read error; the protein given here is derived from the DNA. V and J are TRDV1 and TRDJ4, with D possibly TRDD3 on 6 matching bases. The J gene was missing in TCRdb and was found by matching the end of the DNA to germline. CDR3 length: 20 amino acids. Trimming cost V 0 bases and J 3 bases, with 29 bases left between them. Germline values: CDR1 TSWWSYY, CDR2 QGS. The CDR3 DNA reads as TGTGCTCTTGGGGAACTCCTCCTGGGGCCGTGGAATCCCCCATCTGGACCCCTGATCTTT. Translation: CALGELLLGPWNPPSGPLIF.

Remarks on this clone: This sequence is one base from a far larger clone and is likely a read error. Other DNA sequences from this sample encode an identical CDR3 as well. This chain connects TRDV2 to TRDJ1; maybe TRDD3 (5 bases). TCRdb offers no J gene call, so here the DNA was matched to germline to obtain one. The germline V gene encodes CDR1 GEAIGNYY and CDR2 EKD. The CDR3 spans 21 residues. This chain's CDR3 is CACDTDDGGWIDPPDADKLIF. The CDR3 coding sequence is TGTGCCTGCGACACCGATGACGGGGGGTGGATCGACCCCCCCGACGCCGATAAACTCATCTTT.